A single sample is the source of the 14 T cell receptor beta chains below, sequenced in a study of CD8 T cells in ankylosing spondylitis. TCRdb independently ran MiXCR on the 5' RACE reads; one entry per CDR3 protein. The table shows roughly 38,000 distinct CDR3 sequences, with 15% to 20% occurring only once. The sequenced sample was blood. These receptor sequences come from a male donor with ankylosing spondylitis or in good health (not recorded which).

This clonotype was counted many times. The chain has TRBV20-1 and TRBJ2-5; D perhaps matches TRBD1 (6 bases). V was cut by 5 bases and J by 0 bases, with 10 bases left in between. Germline loops: CDR1 DFQATT, CDR2 SNEGSKA (reference sequence). This CDR3 has 13 amino acids. In DNA form, the CDR3 reads TGCAGTGCTCTGGGACACGACCAAGAGACCCAGTACTTC. It codes for CSALGHDQETQYF.

This clonotype was observed a handful of times. V and J are TRBV5-1 and TRBJ2-1; the D gene is possibly TRBD1 (6 bases). CDR3 length: 15 amino acids. Germline V gene sequence: CDR1 SGHRS, CDR2 YFSETQ. V was pared by 0 bases and J by 9 bases, with 16 bases between. The CDR3 region has the DNA TGCGCCAGCAGCTTGGTCAGGGGAACTGTAAGTGAGCAGTTCTTC. Its protein product is CASSLVRGTVSEQFF.

There are many counts of this clonotype. The rearrangement links TRBV20-1 to TRBJ1-1, with TRBD1 matching over 7 bases. The CDR3 loop spans 15 amino acids. The trim removed 4 bases at V and 0 bases at J, leaving 8 bases unmatched. From germline, CDR1 is DFQATT and CDR2 SNEGSKA (reference sequence). DNA of the CDR3: TGCAGTGCTATCACCCCGGGACAGATGAACACTGAAGCTTTCTTT. It is translated as CSAITPGQMNTEAFF.

The chain is built from TRBV20-1 and TRBJ2-1, with a tentative D call TRBD2 (6 bases). The CDR3 runs 14 residues. Germline CDR1 DFQATT, CDR2 SNEGSKA (reference sequence). V was cut by 6 bases and J by 0 bases, with 12 bases left in between. This CDR3 is CSAPGLLSYNEQFF. The CDR3 DNA is TGCAGTGCCCCGGGACTTCTCTCCTACAATGAGCAGTTCTTC.

This clonotype was counted only a few times. The chain combines TRBV12-3 or TRBV12-4 with TRBJ1-1; tentatively, D is TRBD1 (5 bases). V was trimmed by 5 bases and J by 4 bases, leaving 14 bases between them. There are 14 residues in the CDR3. The CDR3 DNA reads TGTGCCAGCAGTCCCGGGGGTTGGGGCACTGAAGCTTTCTTT. This sequence encodes CASSPGGWGTEAFF.

In its sample, this clonotype was seen a few times. The V gene is TRBV20-1, the J gene TRBJ2-1; D perhaps matches TRBD2 (6 bases). Trimming took 6 bases from V and 0 from J, leaving 18 bases between them. CDR1 and CDR2 (germline): DFQATT, SNEGSKA (reference sequence). The CDR3 is made up of 16 amino acids. CDR3 residues: CSAPAGYLSSYNEQFF. The CDR3, as DNA: TGCAGTGCCCCCGCGGGATATTTGAGCTCCTACAATGAGCAGTTCTTC.

CDR3 bases: TGTGCCAGCAGCCAAGATCTGAGCAGGACCTATGGCTACACCTTC. This gives the protein CASSQDLSRTYGYTF. The chain carries TRBV3-1 and TRBJ1-2; D remains ambiguous. Trimming removed 0 bases from V and 4 bases from J, with 12 bases in between. In germline, CDR1 is LGHDT, CDR2 YNNKEL (reference sequence). This CDR3 is built from 15 residues.

V is TRBV9 and J is TRBJ2-1; 7 nucleotides agree with TRBD2. The CDR3 extends over 18 amino acids. V lost 0 bases and J lost 7; bases outside the gene matches: 16. Germline V gives CDR1 SGDLS, CDR2 YYNGEE. CDR3 protein: CASSVGVAGEQTANEQFF. The CDR3, as DNA: TGTGCCAGCAGCGTAGGAGTAGCGGGCGAGCAGACGGCGAATGAGCAGTTCTTC.

The chain carries TRBV6-2 or TRBV6-3 and TRBJ1-5; the match to TRBD1 covers 7 bases. This CDR3 contains 13 residues. The germline gives CDR1 MNHEY, CDR2 SVGEGT. The V segment lost 7 bases and the J segment 2 bases; nucleotides outside the gene matches: 2. CDR3 loop: CASTRGGNQPQHF. The CDR3 DNA sequence: TGTGCCAGCACCAGGGGGGGCAATCAGCCCCAGCATTTT.

This clonotype was seen ten or more times. This chain joins TRBV6-5 and TRBJ2-3; D remains unclear. Germline CDR1 reads MNHEY; CDR2 reads SVGAGI. The CDR3 totals 13 residues. V lost 6 bases and J lost 2, with 9 bases in between. The CDR3 sequence is CASSRSDTDTQYF. The CDR3 coding sequence is TGTGCCAGCAGCAGAAGCGACACAGATACGCAGTATTTT.

This chain connects TRBV5-1 to TRBJ2-1; no firm D call. There are 16 residues in the CDR3. Trimming left V 0 bases short and J 0 bases short, with 10 bases between. The germline CDR1 and CDR2 sequences are SGHRS and YFSETQ. The CDR3 DNA reads TGCGCCAGCAGCTTGGGTGGCCACAGCTCCTACAATGAGCAGTTCTTC. Amino acid sequence: CASSLGGHSSYNEQFF.

This clonotype was counted at least ten times. The gene calls are TRBV6-5 and TRBJ2-4; 7 positions agree with TRBD1. This CDR3 is 14 amino acids long. V shed 6 bases and J 9 bases; nucleotides not matched to a gene: 11. Germline V gene sequence: CDR1 MNHEY, CDR2 SVGAGI. The CDR3: CASRPPGHRGIQYF. CDR3 coding DNA: TGTGCCAGCAGACCCCCGGGACACAGGGGCATTCAGTACTTC.

This clonotype has only a few counts. This sequence joins TRBV6-2 or TRBV6-3 and TRBJ1-4; D is perhaps TRBD1 (6 bases). This CDR3 has 14 residues. CDR1 is MNHEY, CDR2 SVGEGT, per germline. V was pared by 7 bases and J by 7 bases, with 16 bases between. The CDR3 sequence: CASTAYREGEKLFF. CDR3 nucleotides: TGTGCCAGCACCGCCTACAGGGAAGGTGAAAAACTGTTTTTT.

This clonotype was seen repeatedly, ten times or more. V usage is TRBV7-2 and J usage is TRBJ2-6; a weak D match, TRBD1 (5 bases). This CDR3 has 19 residues. Germline-derived CDR1 and CDR2 are SGHTA and FQGNSA. V was pared by 1 base and J by 0 bases, with 16 bases between. The DNA for the CDR3 is TGTGCCAGCAGCTTAGGTTCCCAGGGTCTTCGCTCTGGGGCCAACGTCCTGACTTTC. Translation: CASSLGSQGLRSGANVLTF.